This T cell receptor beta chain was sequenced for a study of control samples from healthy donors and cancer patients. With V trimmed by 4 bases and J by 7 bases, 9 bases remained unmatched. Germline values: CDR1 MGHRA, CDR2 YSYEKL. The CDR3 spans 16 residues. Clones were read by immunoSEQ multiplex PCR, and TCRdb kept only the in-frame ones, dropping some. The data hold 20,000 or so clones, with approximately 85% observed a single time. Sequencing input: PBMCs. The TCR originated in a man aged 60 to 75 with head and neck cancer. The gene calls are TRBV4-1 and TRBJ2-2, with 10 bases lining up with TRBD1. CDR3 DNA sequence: TGCGCCAGCAGCCGGTCCGGGACAGGGGAGATCGGGGAGCTGTTTTTT. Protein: CASSRSGTGEIGELFF.